A single sample is the source of the 16 T cell receptor beta chains below, sequenced in a study of blood T cell dynamics during melanoma immunotherapy (dated by TCRdb to about 2020). The time point label of this sample denotes: pre-treatment baseline. The library was prepared using the immunoSEQ multiplex PCR assay. Sourced from immuneACCESS, this table was stored by TCRdb with only in-frame sequences that have V and J called. A share of the clones is absent; for the studies checked, an unresolved V gene accounts for under half, and the remainder has no known explanation. Recorded for this sample are more than 10,000 clones; about 88% of them occurred a single time. Approximately 9% of the sample is taken by the ten largest. The sequencing here drew on blood, taken from a patient treated with checkpoint blockade. The receptors here all came from a human donor with melanoma.

The CDR3 region has the DNA TGTGCCAGCAGCGTGGATACGGGACAGGGGTTGAAAAACATTCAGTACTTC. Encoded protein: CASSVDTGQGLKNIQYF. The rearrangement links TRBV9 to TRBJ2-4; TRBD1 aligns across 10 bases. There are 17 residues in the CDR3. CDR1 SGDLS and CDR2 YYNGEE come from the germline V gene. Unmatched junction bases numbered 9, after V lost 2 bases and J lost 4 bases. Based on the CDR3 plus reference TRBV9 and TRBJ2-4, the full variable domain is DSGVTQTPKHLITATGQRVTLRCSPRSGDLSVYWYQQSLDQGLQFLIQYYNGEERAKGNILERFSAQQFPDLHSELNLSSLELGDSALYFCASSVDTGQGLKNIQYFGAGTRLSVL.

The CDR3 is CASSLPRGASTEAFF. The CDR3 DNA is TGTGCCAGCAGCTTGCCGAGAGGGGCGAGCACTGAAGCTTTCTTT. The chain combines TRBV7-2 with TRBJ1-1; tentative D call: TRBD1 (5 bases). This CDR3 spans 15 amino acids. Germline V gene lookup returns CDR1 SGHTA and CDR2 FQGNSA. The germline V and J ends were trimmed by 3 bases and 4 bases, with 15 bases remaining between them.

The chain employs TRBV4-1 and TRBJ1-2; unclear D gene. CDR1 is MGHRA, CDR2 YSYEKL, per germline. This CDR3 has 14 amino acids. V gave up 1 base and J gave up 3 bases, with 9 bases separating them. The CDR3 DNA is TGCGCCAGCAGCCAAGGGAGGGCTGACTATGGCTACACCTTC. It codes for CASSQGRADYGYTF.

The chain links TRBV18 to TRBJ1-4, with TRBD1 matching over 7 bases. The CDR3 is 17 residues long. Germline V CDR1 and CDR2: KGHSH, LQKENI. Unmatched junction bases numbered 11, after V lost 0 bases and J lost 7 bases. The CDR3 spells CASSPPSGTAAIEKLFF. CDR3 DNA sequence: TGTGCCAGCTCACCACCGTCCGGGACAGCCGCCATTGAAAAACTGTTTTTT.

The chain uses TRBV5-1 and TRBJ2-1; D is possibly TRBD1 (6 bases). There are 15 residues in the CDR3. Looked up from germline, CDR1 is SGHRS and CDR2 is YFSETQ. Trimming took off 6 bases at V and 2 bases at J, with 15 bases between the two ends. The CDR3 sequence is CASNLGQPTYNEQFF. DNA for the CDR3: TGCGCCAGCAATCTCGGACAGCCGACCTACAATGAGCAGTTCTTC. Based on the CDR3 plus reference TRBV5-1 and TRBJ2-1, the full variable domain is KAGVTQTPRYLIKTRGQQVTLSCSPISGHRSVSWYQQTPGQGLQFLFEYFSETQRNKGNFPGRFSGRQFSNSRSEMNVSTLELGDSALYLCASNLGQPTYNEQFFGPGTRLTVL.

The V and J genes are TRBV18 and TRBJ2-3, with D hard to call. Per the germline V gene, CDR1 is KGHSH and CDR2 is LQKENI. This CDR3 has 14 residues. V gave up 6 bases and J gave up 6 bases, with 16 bases separating them. This CDR3 is CASSNEARPDTQYF. The CDR3 DNA reads as TGTGCCAGCTCTAACGAGGCGAGGCCCGATACGCAGTATTTT.

The rearrangement links TRBV6-4 to TRBJ1-1; TRBD1 matches at 8 bases. The CDR3 length is 14 residues. Per the germline V gene, CDR1 is MRHNA and CDR2 is SNTAGT. The V and J ends lost 1 base and 11 bases, in that order; junction bases with no gene match: 9. The CDR3, as DNA: TGTGCCAGCAGTGACTTAGGGCAGGGGGCGCGGGCTTTCTTT. This gives the protein CASSDLGQGARAFF.

The CDR3 is CASSIVVTGRETQYF. The CDR3 region has the DNA TGTGCCAGTAGTATAGTAGTCACGGGAAGGGAGACCCAGTACTTC. The chain carries TRBV19 and TRBJ2-5; TRBD2 is a possible D gene (5 bases). Between the trimmed V and J ends, which lost 1 base and 5 bases, there was a span of 14 bases. Germline-derived CDR1 and CDR2 are LNHDA and SQIVND (reference sequence). CDR3 size: 15 residues.

This chain uses TRBV6-5 with TRBJ2-7; TRBD2 is a possible D gene (5 bases). Trimming shortened V by 4 bases and J by 2 bases, and 18 bases separated the two germline ends. This CDR3 has 16 residues. Germline CDR1 and CDR2: MNHEY and SVGAGI. This CDR3 reads CASSSSRRGNPYEQYF. The CDR3 coding sequence is TGTGCCAGCAGTTCCAGCCGCAGAGGGAACCCCTACGAGCAGTACTTC.

The chain uses TRBV10-1 and TRBJ2-1, with no clear D. Trimming shortened V by 8 bases and J by 4 bases, and 18 bases separated the two germline ends. Germline loops: CDR1 WNHNN, CDR2 SYGVQD (reference sequence). The length of the CDR3 is 15 residues. CDR3 residues: CASPCVIEEYNEQFF. CDR3 bases: TGCGCCAGCCCTTGCGTGATTGAGGAATACAATGAGCAGTTCTTC.

This clone was detected only a few times. The chain employs TRBV14 and TRBJ1-6; D gene ambiguous. The V gene lost 4 bases and the J gene lost 7 bases, with 17 bases spanning the gap. The CDR3 is 16 residues long. Germline CDR1 and CDR2: SGHDN and FVKESK. The CDR3 sequence: CASSPGVSRSNSPLHF. CDR3 nucleotides: TGTGCCAGCAGCCCCGGGGTCTCCCGATCAAATTCACCCCTCCACTTT.

The J gene is TRBJ2-7, the V gene TRBV5-4; TRBD2 matches 12 bases. J gave up 0 bases and V 2 bases, and 6 bases lay outside the gene matches. The CDR3 loop spans 17 amino acids. Germline CDR1 and CDR2: SGHNT and YYREEE (reference sequence). In DNA, the CDR3 is TGTGCCAGCAGCTTATCTAGCGGGAGGGCTCACTCCTACGAGCAGTACTTC. This sequence encodes CASSLSSGRAHSYEQYF.

The V call is TRBV27, the J call TRBJ2-7; tentatively, D is TRBD1 or TRBD2 (5 bases each). CDR3 length: 14 amino acids. V lost 2 bases and J 3 bases, leaving 11 bases between the germline ends. The germline V gene has CDR1 MNHEY and CDR2 SMNVEV (reference sequence). CDR3 amino acids: CASSLGGKDYEQYF. DNA of the CDR3: TGTGCCAGCAGTTTAGGGGGAAAGGACTACGAGCAGTACTTC.

The chain links TRBV18 to TRBJ1-1; tentatively, D is TRBD1 (5 bases). The V and J ends lost 0 bases and 6 bases respectively, with 11 bases between them. CDR3 length: 14 residues. CDR1 and CDR2 from the germline V gene are KGHSH and LQKENI. The CDR3, as DNA: TGTGCCAGCTCACCACCACGGGGGGAATCTGAAGCTTTCTTT. The encoded protein is CASSPPRGESEAFF.

The V gene is TRBV30, the J gene TRBJ1-2; the D is unclear. The CDR3 contains 11 residues. Trimming took 0 bases from V and 7 from J, leaving 6 bases between them. The germline CDR1 and CDR2 sequences are GTSNPN and SVGIG (reference sequence). CDR3 coding DNA: TGTGCCTGGAGTGTGGGTGTTGGCTACACCTTC. It is translated as CAWSVGVGYTF.

The V gene is TRBV6-1, the J gene TRBJ1-6; D may be TRBD1 (6 bases). There are 18 residues in the CDR3. From germline, CDR1 is MNHNS and CDR2 SASEGT. Trimming removed 1 base at V and 0 bases at J, with 13 bases between. The CDR3 loop reads CASSEVGGLSSYNSPLHF. The CDR3 bases are TGTGCCAGCAGTGAAGTAGGGGGACTGAGCTCCTATAATTCACCCCTCCACTTT.